The 27 T cell receptor beta chains in this list originate from one sample, sequenced in a study of regulatory T cells in long-lasting Graves disease. Arm-PCR of CDR3 regions and iRepertoire HTBI primers were used to build TCR beta libraries. One entry per CDR3 protein results from TCRdb running MiXCR on the multiplex PCR reads. This sample has some 450,000 distinct CDR3 sequences; 16% occur once, and the top ten carry approximately 12%. Noted time point: newly diagnosed GD, antithyroid drugs for less than 3 months. Generation of the TCR library employed RNA extracted from PBMCs. The same data also went into a second study, on T cells in Graves' hyperthyroidism and ophthalmopathy.

Sequenced material: peripheral blood mononuclear cells (PBMCs), taken at new diagnosis, from a patient treated with antithyroid drugs. The receptor set was obtained from a woman in her 30s with Graves disease.

This clonotype was counted many times. The chain has TRBV18 and TRBJ2-1; the match to TRBD1 covers 10 bases. CDR3 length: 13 residues. V shed 5 bases, J shed 7 bases, and the junction held 2 bases outside the gene matches. The germline gives CDR1 KGHSH, CDR2 LQKENI. The DNA of the CDR3 is TGTGCCAGCTCAGGGGACAGGGGAAATGAGCAGTTCTTC. Encoded protein: CASSGDRGNEQFF. Together with reference TRBV18 and TRBJ2-1, the CDR3 gives the full variable domain: NAGVMQNPRHLVRRRGQEARLRCSPMKGHSHVYWYRQLPEEGLKFMVYLQKENIIDESGMPKERFSAEFPKEGPSILRIQQVVRGDSAAYFCASSGDRGNEQFFGPGTRLTVL.

This sequence joins TRBV6-2 or TRBV6-3 and TRBJ2-3; 10 bases agree with TRBD2. V lost 8 bases and J lost 4; bases outside the gene matches: 3. The CDR3 consists of 13 residues. Germline lookup yields CDR1 MNHEY and CDR2 SVGEGT. CDR3 region: CASALAGADTQYF. The CDR3 DNA reads as TGTGCCAGCGCCCTAGCGGGAGCAGATACGCAGTATTTT.

This clonotype was observed a handful of times. This chain connects TRBV19 to TRBJ1-5; weak D call: TRBD1 (6 bases). The CDR3 sequence is 14 residues long. V lost 10 bases and J lost 5, with 18 bases in between. CDR1 and CDR2 from the germline V gene are LNHDA and SQIVND (reference sequence). In DNA form, the CDR3 reads TGTGCCACTTCTCTATGGGACACAGATCAGCCCCAGCATTTT. It is translated as CATSLWDTDQPQHF.

The genes are TRBV5-1 and TRBJ1-3; D not certain. V was pared by 4 bases and J by 2 bases, with 7 bases between. Germline V gene sequence: CDR1 SGHRS, CDR2 YFSETQ. The CDR3 length is 13 residues. The CDR3 reads CASSPGAGNTIYF. CDR3 DNA: TGCGCCAGCAGCCCGGGAGCTGGAAACACCATATATTTT.

In this sample, this clonotype turned up a few times. The CDR3 sequence: CASSDPRGVLYTGELFF. The CDR3 region has the DNA TGTGCCAGCAGTGACCCAAGGGGGGTTCTCTACACCGGGGAGCTGTTTTTT. This chain connects TRBV2 to TRBJ2-2; D may correspond to TRBD1 or TRBD2 (6 bases each). CDR3 length: 17 amino acids. The germline V and J ends were trimmed by 3 bases and 3 bases, with 17 bases remaining between them. In germline, CDR1 is SNHLY, CDR2 FYNNEI. Based on the CDR3 plus reference TRBV2 and TRBJ2-2, the full variable domain is EPEVTQTPSHQVTQMGQEVILRCVPISNHLYFYWYRQILGQKVEFLVSFYNNEISEKSEIFDDQFSVERPDGSNFTLKIRSTKLEDSAMYFCASSDPRGVLYTGELFFGEGSRLTVL.

This clonotype was seen many times. The chain uses TRBV27 and TRBJ2-3, with 12 bases fitting TRBD2. The V and J ends lost 8 bases and 2 bases, in that order; junction bases with no gene match: 14. The CDR3 has 18 residues. Germline V gene sequence: CDR1 MNHEY, CDR2 SMNVEV (reference sequence). The CDR3 coding sequence is TGTGCCAGCTCCGGACTAGCGGGGCCGAGGGAATTCACAGATACGCAGTATTTT. It specifies CASSGLAGPREFTDTQYF.

This clonotype was found many times. The CDR3: CASSLGRGPGELFF. In DNA form, the CDR3 reads TGTGCCAGCAGTTTGGGGAGGGGTCCCGGGGAGCTGTTTTTT. This chain links TRBV27 with TRBJ2-2, with 7 bases fitting TRBD2. Germline V CDR1 and CDR2: MNHEY, SMNVEV (reference sequence). V trimming: 3 bases; J trimming: 6 bases; junction bases outside the gene matches: 4. The CDR3 length is 14 residues.

This clonotype came up many times. The rearrangement joins TRBV2 to TRBJ2-1; D remains unclear. CDR1 is SNHLY, CDR2 FYNNEI, per germline. The CDR3 spans 13 residues. Trimming stripped 7 bases from V and 6 bases from J, with 13 bases between. CDR3 nucleotides: TGTGCCAGCAACCCCCGGCGGCGCAATGAGCAGTTCTTC. As protein: CASNPRRRNEQFF.

This clonotype was picked up many times. This rearrangement joins TRBV7-8 to TRBJ2-3, with a tentative D call TRBD2 (5 bases). Germline V gene data show CDR1 as SGHVS and CDR2 as FQNEAQ. This CDR3 spans 16 amino acids. V lost 5 bases to trimming and J lost 4 bases, with 19 bases between them. For the CDR3, the DNA is TGTGCCAGCAGCCCTGGACGCCTCTGGAGGCCAGATACGCAGTATTTT. As protein: CASSPGRLWRPDTQYF.

This clonotype has ten or more counts. The chain couples TRBV18 to TRBJ1-2, with D possibly matching TRBD1 (5 bases). CDR3 length equals 14 residues. The V end was cut by 6 bases, the J end by 4 bases, with 15 bases between. Germline V gene lookup returns CDR1 KGHSH and CDR2 LQKENI. The CDR3 coding sequence is TGTGCCAGCTCTCCCATGGGGGAAAGCTATGGCTACACCTTC. Its translation: CASSPMGESYGYTF. The full variable domain, in which reference TRBV18 and TRBJ1-2 provide the parts outside the CDR3, is NAGVMQNPRHLVRRRGQEARLRCSPMKGHSHVYWYRQLPEEGLKFMVYLQKENIIDESGMPKERFSAEFPKEGPSILRIQQVVRGDSAAYFCASSPMGESYGYTFGSGTRLTVV.

This clonotype was detected many times. The V call is TRBV27, the J call TRBJ2-5; D is uncertain. Germline V lookup: CDR1 MNHEY, CDR2 SMNVEV (reference sequence). Trimming cost V 4 bases and J 5 bases, with 20 bases left between them. The CDR3 extends over 16 amino acids. This chain's CDR3 is CASSSLPLSLKETQYF. As DNA, the CDR3 is TGTGCCAGCAGTTCCCTCCCCCTATCGTTGAAGGAGACCCAGTACTTC.

The rearrangement uses TRBV18 and TRBJ2-5, with 12 bases lining up with TRBD2. Per germline, CDR1 KGHSH and CDR2 LQKENI. This CDR3 has 18 amino acids. Germline trimming cut 3 bases from V and 5 bases from J; bases unmatched to any gene: 13. The CDR3 loop reads CASSPTTSGSGSRETQYF. The CDR3 bases are TGTGCCAGCTCACCGACGACTAGCGGGAGTGGTTCAAGGGAGACCCAGTACTTC.

This clonotype was observed at least ten times. The V and J genes are TRBV18 and TRBJ1-1; maybe TRBD1 (5 bases). V shed 0 bases and J shed 4 bases, with 12 bases lying between them. Germline CDR1 KGHSH, CDR2 LQKENI. The CDR3 consists of 15 residues. The CDR3 sequence is CASSPPGGEPTEAFF. The CDR3 coding sequence is TGTGCCAGCTCACCACCGGGGGGGGAACCCACTGAAGCTTTCTTT. The complete variable domain, with remaining parts taken from reference TRBV18 and TRBJ1-1, reads NAGVMQNPRHLVRRRGQEARLRCSPMKGHSHVYWYRQLPEEGLKFMVYLQKENIIDESGMPKERFSAEFPKEGPSILRIQQVVRGDSAAYFCASSPPGGEPTEAFFGQGTRLTVV.

V is TRBV12-3 or TRBV12-4 and J is TRBJ1-5; D unresolved. V was pared by 6 bases and J by 6 bases, with 12 bases between. The CDR3 has 13 amino acids. This CDR3 is CASSLRTSQPQHF. The CDR3 DNA sequence: TGTGCCAGCAGCCTAAGGACGAGTCAGCCCCAGCATTTT.

This clonotype was seen a few times. The chain joins TRBV5-1 to TRBJ2-3; a possible D gene is TRBD1 (5 bases). Per germline, CDR1 SGHRS and CDR2 YFSETQ. There are 18 residues in the CDR3. The V end was cut by 6 bases, the J end by 5 bases, with 28 bases between. The CDR3 loop is CASNPALRQWGFRDTQYF. The DNA of the CDR3 is TGCGCCAGCAATCCTGCCCTGCGACAGTGGGGTTTTAGAGATACGCAGTATTTT.

In this sample, this clonotype turned up many times. The V call is TRBV12-3 or TRBV12-4, the J call TRBJ2-1; 10 bases are shared with TRBD1. This CDR3 region has 14 residues. With 5 bases clipped from V and 7 bases from J, the junction kept 5 bases outside the gene matches. The CDR3 sequence: CASSRRTGGNEQFF. CDR3 coding DNA: TGTGCCAGCAGTCGAAGGACAGGGGGTAATGAGCAGTTCTTC.

This clonotype was found many times. The chain combines TRBV14 with TRBJ2-5; D unresolved. Germline values: CDR1 SGHDN, CDR2 FVKESK. The CDR3 covers 13 residues. V was shortened by 0 bases and J by 4 bases, with 6 bases between the two germline ends. DNA of the CDR3: TGTGCCAGCAGCCAAGACCGGCTAGAGACCCAGTACTTC. Translating gives CASSQDRLETQYF.

Many counts were recorded for this clonotype. The chain combines TRBV11-2 with TRBJ2-3; D gene unclear. CDR3 length: 15 residues. V was cut by 5 bases and J by 6 bases, with 18 bases left in between. CDR1 SGHAT and CDR2 FQNNGV come from the germline V gene. In nucleotides, the CDR3 is TGTGCCAGCAGCCCAACCGAAGGGCTGGTGGATACGCAGTATTTT. Translating it yields CASSPTEGLVDTQYF.

J is TRBJ2-2 and V is TRBV30; 14 bases map to TRBD2. CDR3 length: 21 residues. Germline V gene lookup returns CDR1 GTSNPN and CDR2 SVGIG (reference sequence). J lost 3 bases, V lost 1 base, and 16 bases had no gene match. In DNA form, the CDR3 reads TGTGCCTGGAGTGCACAACCCGGACTAGCGGGGGGCTATATCTACACCGGGGAGCTGTTTTTT. Protein sequence: CAWSAQPGLAGGYIYTGELFF. The full variable domain, its missing parts supplied by reference TRBV30 and TRBJ2-2, is SQTIHQWPATLVQPVGSPLSLECTVEGTSNPNLYWYRQAAGRGLQLLFYSVGIGQISSEVPQNLSASRPQDRQFILSSKKLLLSDSGFYLCAWSAQPGLAGGYIYTGELFFGEGSRLTVL.

V usage is TRBV4-2 and J usage is TRBJ2-7; maybe TRBD1 (5 bases). Deletions cut 1 base from V and 2 bases from J, with 9 bases between. This CDR3 has 14 residues. Germline lookup yields CDR1 LGHNA and CDR2 YNFKEQ. The DNA of the CDR3 is TGTGCCAGCAGCCAAGCAGGGAACCCCTACGAGCAGTACTTC. It is translated as CASSQAGNPYEQYF.

CDR3 sequence: CASSPLKSNTEAFF. CDR3 sequence (DNA): TGTGCCAGCTCACCCTTGAAATCGAACACTGAAGCTTTCTTT. The chain recombines TRBV18 with TRBJ1-1, with D unclear. The CDR3 runs to 14 residues. V was cut by 3 bases and J by 1 base, with 9 bases left in between. Per germline, CDR1 KGHSH and CDR2 LQKENI.

This clonotype was observed a few times. The CDR3 is CASSLAWDSAYEQYF. CDR3 bases: TGCGCCAGCAGCTTGGCCTGGGACAGTGCCTACGAGCAGTACTTC. The chain joins TRBV5-1 to TRBJ2-7; the match to TRBD1 covers 7 bases. The CDR3 runs to 15 residues. The germline gives CDR1 SGHRS, CDR2 YFSETQ. J lost 2 bases, V lost 0 bases, and 5 bases had no gene match.

V gene TRBV5-1 combines with J gene TRBJ2-4; no firm D call. The V and J ends lost 0 bases and 2 bases respectively, with 18 bases between them. The CDR3 covers 18 residues. Germline CDR1 is SGHRS and CDR2 is YFSETQ. The CDR3 here is CASSLGSSYRVTKNIQYF. CDR3 in DNA: TGCGCCAGCAGCTTGGGGTCTTCTTATAGAGTAACCAAAAACATTCAGTACTTC.

Turning to this clonotype: Since a far larger clone is one base different, this is likely a read error. The V call is TRBV2, the J call TRBJ2-1; 13 bases line up with TRBD2. Per germline, CDR1 SNHLY and CDR2 FYNNEI. CDR3 length: 18 amino acids. The junction had 19 bases not matched to a gene; V was cut back by 5 bases and J by 12 bases. DNA of the CDR3: TGTGCCAGCAGTTCCGCGTTGGAACTAGCGGGAGGGCCACGTGGGCAGTTCTTC. This sequence encodes CASSSALELAGGPRGQFF.

This clonotype was counted a few times. The chain recombines TRBV9 with TRBJ2-5, with D maybe TRBD1 (6 bases). The V gene lost 3 bases and the J gene lost 7 bases, with 25 bases spanning the gap. Germline V lookup: CDR1 SGDLS, CDR2 YYNGEE. The CDR3 length is 17 residues. The CDR3 DNA reads TGTGCCAGCAGCGAGGGGAGTTTGAGGGACACGGCCATGACCCAGTACTTC. This codes for CASSEGSLRDTAMTQYF.

The table lists this clonotype with many counts. The chain carries TRBV29-1 and TRBJ2-7, with TRBD2 matching 9 bases. Germline V gives CDR1 SQVTM, CDR2 ANQGSEA. This CDR3 has 13 residues. The J segment lost 4 bases and the V segment lost 4 bases, leaving 5 bases of the junction unmatched. CDR3 protein: CSVAASGKYEQYF. Written as DNA, the CDR3 is TGCAGCGTTGCGGCTAGCGGGAAATACGAGCAGTACTTC.

This rearrangement joins TRBV9 to TRBJ1-2; D not certain. This CDR3 comprises 13 residues. The V end was cut by 3 bases, the J end by 4 bases, with 10 bases between. The germline CDR1 and CDR2 sequences are SGDLS and YYNGEE. CDR3 sequence: CASSEGQSYGYTF. The CDR3 nucleotides read TGTGCCAGCAGCGAAGGGCAGAGCTATGGCTACACCTTC.